The rows below give T cell receptor beta chains drawn from one sample of a study of Ad26.COV2.S vaccination and SARS-CoV-2 variants. Assay: immunoSEQ multiplex PCR; the TCRdb copy retains only in-frame clones and omits some. Here the sample spans about 400,000 clones, 89% being singletons. Sequences were derived from peripheral blood, sampled in a trial of Ad26.COV2.S vaccine versus placebo. These receptors were collected from a person between 18 and 65 years old who received the Ad26.COV2.S COVID-19 vaccine or a placebo. The CDR3 runs from the conserved cysteine through the conserved F or W. The order of the fields is V gene, J gene, clone size, D gene, CDR3 protein, CDR3 DNA. A D gene is named only where the DNA matches it firmly. Clone size, where shown, is once, few, many, or a class for clones that have expanded.

TRBV2	TRBJ2-5	-	-	CASTPQRTPETQYF	TGTGCCAGCACCCCCCAACGGACCCCTGAGACCCAGTACTTC
TRBV12-3/TRBV12-4	TRBJ1-5	once	-	CASSFGGGWAQHF	TGTGCCAGCAGTTTTGGAGGGGGGTGGGCCCAGCATTTT
TRBV28	TRBJ2-7	-	TRBD1	CASSSGTELYEQYF	TGTGCCAGCAGTTCCGGGACAGAGCTCTACGAGCAGTACTTC
TRBV2	TRBJ2-1	-	-	CASSDFSNEQFF	TGTGCCAGCAGTGATTTCTCCAATGAGCAGTTCTTC
TRBV7-8	TRBJ1-2	once	TRBD1	CASSPGQNYGYTF	TGTGCCAGCAGCCCGGGACAGAACTATGGCTACACCTTC
TRBV5-5	TRBJ1-2	-	-	CASSLEGRYGYTF	TGTGCCAGCAGCTTGGAGGGTCGGTATGGCTACACCTTC
TRBV15	TRBJ2-7	-	-	CATSRDLGEFDEQYF	TGTGCCACCAGCAGAGATCTGGGGGAATTCGACGAGCAGTACTTC
TRBV6-5	TRBJ1-6	-	-	CASRGIGEGSPLHF	TGTGCCAGCAGAGGCATAGGGGAAGGATCACCCCTCCACTTT
TRBV7-8	TRBJ2-7	-	-	CASSLEETLLAYEQYF	TGTGCCAGCAGCTTAGAGGAGACCCTTTTAGCCTACGAGCAGTACTTC
TRBV5-4	TRBJ1-2	once	TRBD1	CASSLQGVEGYTF	TGTGCCAGCAGCTTACAGGGGGTAGAAGGCTACACCTTC
TRBV28	TRBJ2-7	once	-	CASSLGGYEQYF	TGTGCCAGCAGTCTAGGAGGCTACGAGCAGTACTTC
TRBV15	TRBJ2-7	-	TRBD1	CATKNRGSDYEQYF	TGTGCCACCAAAAACAGGGGCTCGGACTACGAGCAGTACTTC
TRBV5-1	TRBJ1-2	-	TRBD1	CASAGTGRSYTF	TGCGCCAGCGCCGGGACAGGGAGGTCCTACACCTTC
TRBV30	TRBJ2-2	-	-	CAWNRANTGELFF	TGTGCCTGGAATCGGGCTAACACCGGGGAGCTGTTTTTT
TRBV6-5	TRBJ2-7	once	-	CASRPLAFHEQYF	TGTGCCAGCAGGCCTCTAGCTTTCCACGAGCAGTACTTC
TRBV28	TRBJ1-1	once	-	CASSLGARVDTEAFF	TGTGCCAGCAGTTTAGGGGCTCGAGTGGACACTGAAGCTTTCTTT
TRBV6-2/TRBV6-3	TRBJ2-7	once	TRBD2	CASSLTSGTPGGQYF	TGTGCCAGCAGTTTGACTAGCGGGACCCCTGGAGGGCAGTACTTC
TRBV6-5	TRBJ2-5	-	-	CASSRVEETQYF	TGTGCCAGCAGTCGGGTTGAGGAGACCCAGTACTTC
TRBV15	TRBJ1-2	-	-	CATNGGYGYTF	TGTGCCACCAACGGCGGATATGGCTACACCTTC
TRBV20-1	TRBJ2-7	-	TRBD1	CSASRTGPYEQYF	TGCAGTGCTAGTCGGACAGGCCCCTACGAGCAGTACTTC
TRBV24-1	TRBJ2-1	-	TRBD2	CATSGPGTSGNEQFF	TGTGCCACCAGTGGTCCCGGGACTAGCGGCAATGAGCAGTTCTTC